In its sample, the clone carrying this TCR beta chain was seen a few times. Its specificity is unknown. This sample stems from a study of naive and memory T cell subsets. General study results and limits: Activation and differentiation may alter RNA-based TCR counts.

From germline, CDR1 is MNHEY and CDR2 SVGEGT. CDR3 length: 17 residues. V shed 3 bases and J shed 0 bases, with 15 bases lying between them. An equimolar mix of two oligonucleotides served as the beta constant-region primer for TRBC1 and TRBC2. Ligation attached a single-stranded oligonucleotide with a 12-nucleotide UMI and the SP2 primer to the cDNA 3' end. TCRdb recomputed calls from the UMI-ligation and nested PCR reads with MiXCR, one row per CDR3 protein. The table lists tens of thousands of distinct CDR3 sequences, 7% of them singletons. The TCR originated in a human donor in good health. Sequencing was carried out using central memory CD4+ T cells from blood. The V and J genes are TRBV6-2 or TRBV6-3 and TRBJ1-3; no definite D call. The CDR3 here is CASSYGGSSFSGNTIYF. DNA for the CDR3: TGTGCCAGCAGTTATGGCGGCTCAAGCTTCTCTGGAAACACCATATATTTT.